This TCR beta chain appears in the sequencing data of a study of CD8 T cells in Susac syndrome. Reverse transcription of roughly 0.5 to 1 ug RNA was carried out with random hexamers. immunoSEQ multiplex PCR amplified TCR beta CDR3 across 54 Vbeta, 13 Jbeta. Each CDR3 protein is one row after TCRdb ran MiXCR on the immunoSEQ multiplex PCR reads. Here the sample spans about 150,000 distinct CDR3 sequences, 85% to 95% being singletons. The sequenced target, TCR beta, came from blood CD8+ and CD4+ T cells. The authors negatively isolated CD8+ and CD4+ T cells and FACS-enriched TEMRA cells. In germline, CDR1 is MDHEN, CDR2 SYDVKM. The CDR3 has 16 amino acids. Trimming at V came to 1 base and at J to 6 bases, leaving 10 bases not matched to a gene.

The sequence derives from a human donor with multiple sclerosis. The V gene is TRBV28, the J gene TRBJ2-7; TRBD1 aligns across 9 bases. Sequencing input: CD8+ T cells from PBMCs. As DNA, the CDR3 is TGTGCCAGCAGTTTATCGAGGGACAGGGTTAAGCGCGAGCAGTACTTC. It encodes CASSLSRDRVKREQYF.